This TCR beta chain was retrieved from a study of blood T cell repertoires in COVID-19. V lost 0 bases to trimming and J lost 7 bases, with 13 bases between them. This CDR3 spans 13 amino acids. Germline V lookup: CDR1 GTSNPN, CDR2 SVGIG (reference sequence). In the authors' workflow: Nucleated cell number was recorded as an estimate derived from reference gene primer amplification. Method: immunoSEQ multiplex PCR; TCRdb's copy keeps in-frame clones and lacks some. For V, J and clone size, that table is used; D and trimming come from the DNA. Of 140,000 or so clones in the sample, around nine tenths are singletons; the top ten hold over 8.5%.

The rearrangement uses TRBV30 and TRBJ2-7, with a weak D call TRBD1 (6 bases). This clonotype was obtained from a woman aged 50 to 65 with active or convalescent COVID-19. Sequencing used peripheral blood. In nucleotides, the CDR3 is TGTGCCTGGAGTGTTGGGGGCCTTGAGGAGCAGTACTTC. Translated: CAWSVGGLEEQYF.